This paragraph reports one TCR beta chain. Using its own MiXCR run on the PCR reads, TCRdb lists one record per CDR3 protein. The repertoire holds fewer than 100,000 distinct CDR3 sequences, with around 49% as singletons. These data come from a study of CDR3 diversity in severe acne. Germline CDR1 and CDR2: DFQATT and SNEGSKA (reference sequence). V dropped 0 bases and J dropped 5 bases, with 20 bases sitting between them. The CDR3 runs to 17 residues. The TCR originated in a male donor in good health, without acne. J is TRBJ2-1 and V is TRBV20-1, with D possibly TRBD2 on 7 matching bases. Sample: blood. The CDR3 bases are TGCAGTGCTAGAGATCGGGGGGCTAGCGGAGATGACAATGAGCAGTTCTTC. This sequence encodes CSARDRGASGDDNEQFF.